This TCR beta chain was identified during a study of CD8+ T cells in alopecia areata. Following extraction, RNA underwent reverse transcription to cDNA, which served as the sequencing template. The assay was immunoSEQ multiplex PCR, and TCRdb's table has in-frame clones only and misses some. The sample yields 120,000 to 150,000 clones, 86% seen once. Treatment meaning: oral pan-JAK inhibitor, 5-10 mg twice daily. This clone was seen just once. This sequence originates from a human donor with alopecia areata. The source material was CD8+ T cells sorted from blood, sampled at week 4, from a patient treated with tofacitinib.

The CDR3: CSVEMEDQETQYF. The CDR3 DNA is TGCAGCGTTGAAATGGAGGACCAAGAGACCCAGTACTTC. The rearrangement uses TRBV29-1 and TRBJ2-5; the D gene is possibly TRBD2 (5 bases). Germline CDR1 is SQVTM and CDR2 is ANQGSEA. V dropped 2 bases and J dropped 0 bases, with 7 bases sitting between them. There are 13 residues in the CDR3.